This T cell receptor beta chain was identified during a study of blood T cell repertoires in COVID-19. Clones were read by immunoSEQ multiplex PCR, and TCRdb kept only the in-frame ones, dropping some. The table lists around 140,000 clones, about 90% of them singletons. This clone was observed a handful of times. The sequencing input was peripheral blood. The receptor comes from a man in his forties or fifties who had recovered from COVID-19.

The CDR3 DNA sequence: TGCGCCAGCTCAAGCGGGGGAGGCACAGATACGCAGTATTTT. Translating it yields CASSSGGGTDTQYF. This chain uses TRBV10-1 with TRBJ2-3, with TRBD2 identical over 8 bases. Germline V gene data show CDR1 as WNHNN and CDR2 as SYGVQD (reference sequence). V lost 8 bases, J lost 1 base, and 5 bases stayed unmatched. The CDR3 has 14 amino acids.